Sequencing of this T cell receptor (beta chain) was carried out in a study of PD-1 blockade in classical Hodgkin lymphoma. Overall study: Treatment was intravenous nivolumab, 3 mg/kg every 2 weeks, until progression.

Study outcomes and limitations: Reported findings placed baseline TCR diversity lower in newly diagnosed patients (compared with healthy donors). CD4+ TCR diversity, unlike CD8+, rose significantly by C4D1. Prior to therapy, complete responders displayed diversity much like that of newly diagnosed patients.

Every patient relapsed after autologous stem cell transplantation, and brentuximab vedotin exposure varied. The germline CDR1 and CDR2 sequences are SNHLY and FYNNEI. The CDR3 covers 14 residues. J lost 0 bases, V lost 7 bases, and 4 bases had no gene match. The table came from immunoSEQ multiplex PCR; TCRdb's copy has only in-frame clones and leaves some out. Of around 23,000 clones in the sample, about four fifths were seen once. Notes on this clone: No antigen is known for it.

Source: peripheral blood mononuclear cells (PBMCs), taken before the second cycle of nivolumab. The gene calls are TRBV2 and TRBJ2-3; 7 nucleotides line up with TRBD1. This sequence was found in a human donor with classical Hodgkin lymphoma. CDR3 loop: CASKGGLSTDTQYF. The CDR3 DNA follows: TGTGCCAGCAAAGGGGGCCTTAGCACAGATACGCAGTATTTT.